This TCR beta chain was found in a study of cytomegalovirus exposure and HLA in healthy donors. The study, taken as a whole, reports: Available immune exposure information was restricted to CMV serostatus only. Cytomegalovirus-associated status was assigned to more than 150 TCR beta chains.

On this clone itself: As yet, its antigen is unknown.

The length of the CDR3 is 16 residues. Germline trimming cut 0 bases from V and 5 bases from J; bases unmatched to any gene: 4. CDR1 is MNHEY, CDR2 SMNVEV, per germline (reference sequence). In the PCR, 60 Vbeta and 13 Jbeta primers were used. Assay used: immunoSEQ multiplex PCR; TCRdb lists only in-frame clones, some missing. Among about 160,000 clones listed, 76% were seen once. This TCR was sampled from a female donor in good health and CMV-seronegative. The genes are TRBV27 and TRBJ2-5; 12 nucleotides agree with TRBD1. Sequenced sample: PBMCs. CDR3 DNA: TGTGCCAGCAGTTTATCGGGGACAGGGGGCTGGGAGACCCAGTACTTC. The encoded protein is CASSLSGTGGWETQYF.